Each of the 19 T cell receptor beta chains below was sequenced from the same sample in a study of blood T cell repertoires in COVID-19. Using immunoSEQ multiplex PCR, the repertoire was profiled, and TCRdb retains in-frame clones only, with some absent. Counted here are 300,000 to 450,000 clones, 70% to 90% occurring once; the ten biggest clones make up more than 1%. Sequencing was carried out using PBMCs or T cells enriched from blood (not recorded which). These receptors were collected from a woman aged 18-35 years who had recovered from COVID-19.

The chain has TRBV10-2 and TRBJ2-4, with 8 bases aligning to TRBD2. The CDR3 has 11 amino acids. The ends lost 7 bases at V and 14 bases at J; junction bases unmatched: 7. Germline V lookup: CDR1 WSHSY, CDR2 SAAADI. The CDR3 spells CASTTGGQKYF. CDR3 DNA sequence: TGCGCCAGCACCACGGGGGGGCAGAAGTACTTC.

The chain couples TRBV3-1 (or the pseudogene TRBV3-2) to TRBJ2-7; possibly TRBD1 for D (6 bases). The CDR3 contains 16 residues. Deletions cut 3 bases from V and 6 bases from J, with 21 bases between. Per germline, CDR1 LGHDT and CDR2 YNNKEL (reference sequence). The CDR3 DNA sequence: TGTGCCAGCAGCCATACACCGGGACACCGATTTGGCGAGCAGTACTTC. This translates into CASSHTPGHRFGEQYF.

This chain joins TRBV7-2 and TRBJ2-5; 8 bases are shared with TRBD2. V trimming: 7 bases; J trimming: 2 bases; junction bases outside the gene matches: 12. Germline values: CDR1 SGHTA, CDR2 FQGNSA. The CDR3 has 16 residues. This CDR3 is CASNGWAGGQQETQYF. CDR3 DNA sequence: TGTGCCAGCAACGGATGGGCGGGGGGCCAACAAGAGACCCAGTACTTC.

This clone has a single count. This sequence joins TRBV15 and TRBJ1-4; D unresolved. The CDR3 covers 15 residues. The germline gives CDR1 LNHNV, CDR2 YYDKDF (reference sequence). The germline V and J ends were trimmed by 0 bases and 8 bases, with 13 bases remaining between them. CDR3 sequence: CATSRDPETREKLFF. In DNA, the CDR3 is TGTGCCACCAGCAGAGACCCGGAGACGCGAGAAAAACTGTTTTTT.

This clone was found once. The chain employs TRBV30 and TRBJ1-2; D not certain. This CDR3 has 12 amino acids. Looked up from germline, CDR1 is GTSNPN and CDR2 is SVGIG (reference sequence). Trimming cost V 3 bases and J 6 bases, with 11 bases left between them. CDR3 amino acids: CAWSQDFDGYTF. DNA for the CDR3: TGTGCCTGGAGCCAGGATTTTGATGGCTACACCTTC. The full variable domain, rest sourced from reference TRBV30 and TRBJ1-2, is SQTIHQWPATLVQPVGSPLSLECTVEGTSNPNLYWYRQAAGRGLQLLFYSVGIGQISSEVPQNLSASRPQDRQFILSSKKLLLSDSGFYLCAWSQDFDGYTFGSGTRLTVV.

The rearrangement links TRBV19 to TRBJ2-7; D gene unclear. From germline, CDR1 is LNHDA and CDR2 SQIVND (reference sequence). This CDR3 region has 15 residues. V lost 4 bases and J 2 bases, leaving 15 bases between the germline ends. CDR3 sequence reads: CASSSPAGPPYEQYF. The CDR3 nucleotides are TGTGCCAGTAGTAGCCCGGCAGGTCCACCCTACGAGCAGTACTTC.

Written as DNA, the CDR3 is TGTGCCAGCAGTGTTCGAAGGGGTGGCGGTGACAATGAGCAGTTCTTC. It codes for CASSVRRGGGDNEQFF. V usage is TRBV6-1 and J usage is TRBJ2-1; a possible D gene is TRBD1 (5 bases). The CDR3 spans 16 residues. The germline V gene has CDR1 MNHNS and CDR2 SASEGT. The V and J ends lost 4 bases and 5 bases respectively, with 18 bases between them.

The J gene is TRBJ1-4, the V gene TRBV6-5, with TRBD1 identical over 7 bases. Germline V gene lookup returns CDR1 MNHEY and CDR2 SVGAGI. The CDR3 is 14 residues long. V shed 3 bases and J 11 bases; nucleotides not matched to a gene: 9. The DNA of the CDR3 is TGTGCCAGCAGTTATGGGGCAGGGGGAGTGAAACTGTTTTTT. As protein: CASSYGAGGVKLFF.

The DNA for the CDR3 is TGTGCCAGCAGCTTATTGGGGGGTCTGGGCTACACCTTC. Translation gives CASSLLGGLGYTF. The chain carries TRBV11-2 and TRBJ1-2; D possibly corresponds to TRBD1 (5 bases). Between the trimmed V and J ends, which lost 2 bases and 8 bases, there was a span of 12 bases. CDR3 length: 13 residues. Germline-derived CDR1 and CDR2 are SGHAT and FQNNGV.

This clone was seen a few times. The CDR3 DNA follows: TGTGCCAGCAGCCAAGATCAAGTGGCCTCGGGTCTTGAAAAACTGTTTTTT. Translating it yields CASSQDQVASGLEKLFF. The rearrangement uses TRBV4-2 and TRBJ1-4; D is ambiguous. The V end was cut by 0 bases, the J end by 7 bases, with 18 bases between. This CDR3 contains 17 residues. The germline CDR1 and CDR2 sequences are LGHNA and YNFKEQ.

In this sample, this clone turned up once. The chain couples TRBV6-5 to TRBJ1-2, with 7 bases aligning to TRBD1. CDR1 is MNHEY, CDR2 SVGAGI, per germline. The CDR3 covers 13 residues. V shed 5 bases, J shed 6 bases, and the junction held 6 bases outside the gene matches. The CDR3 here is CASSRTGMDGYTF. DNA for the CDR3: TGTGCCAGCAGTAGGACAGGAATGGATGGCTACACCTTC.

This rearrangement joins TRBV5-8 to TRBJ2-3; TRBD2 might be the D (5 bases). Germline V gene sequence: CDR1 SGHTS, CDR2 YDEGEE. With 2 bases removed from V and 2 bases from J, the gap between germline ends came to 9 bases. The CDR3 covers 14 residues. CDR3 nucleotides: TGTGCCAGCAGCTTATCGGGGTTCACAGATACGCAGTATTTT. Its translation is CASSLSGFTDTQYF.

Only one count was recorded for this clone. The chain couples TRBV7-3 to TRBJ1-5, with D possibly TRBD1 on 6 matching bases. The germline gives CDR1 SGHTA, CDR2 FQGTGA. V was clipped by 4 bases and J by 3 bases, with 28 bases between them. The CDR3 covers 20 residues. Here the CDR3 DNA reads TGTGCCAGCAGCTCCAATGGGGGGGGGCGCCCCCCCTACCTCAATCAGCCCCAGCATTTT. This translates into CASSSNGGGRPPYLNQPQHF.

The count of this clone is one. The V and J genes are TRBV19 and TRBJ1-2; D unclear. The CDR3 spans 15 residues. In germline, CDR1 is LNHDA, CDR2 SQIVND (reference sequence). Trimming removed 5 bases at V and 8 bases at J, with 21 bases between. The CDR3 region has the DNA TGTGCCAGTAGTGCTACTCAATACGGGTCCGAGGGCTACACCTTC. Protein sequence: CASSATQYGSEGYTF.

This chain links TRBV2 with TRBJ1-1; TRBD1 is a possible D gene (6 bases). V was shortened by 7 bases and J by 1 base, with 13 bases between the two germline ends. The CDR3 is 14 amino acids. Germline CDR1 and CDR2: SNHLY and FYNNEI. The CDR3 DNA is TGTGCCAGCACGGTTTCGGGACAGAACACTGAAGCTTTCTTT. Residues: CASTVSGQNTEAFF.

The chain joins TRBV7-9 to TRBJ2-1; TRBD2 is a possible D gene (5 bases). The germline V gene encodes CDR1 SEHNR and CDR2 FQNEAQ (reference sequence). Trimming removed 3 bases from V and 8 bases from J, with 8 bases in between. This CDR3 is built from 12 residues. The CDR3 nucleotides are TGTGCCAGCAGCTTCGCGGGCTATGAGCAGTTCTTC. Amino acid sequence: CASSFAGYEQFF.

This chain connects TRBV6-5 to TRBJ1-1; D possibly corresponds to TRBD1 (5 bases). The CDR3 runs to 13 residues. From germline, CDR1 is MNHEY and CDR2 SVGAGI. Trimming stripped 6 bases from V and 3 bases from J, with 11 bases between. The CDR3 reads CASSADSYTEAFF. As DNA, the CDR3 is TGTGCCAGCAGCGCCGACAGCTACACTGAAGCTTTCTTT.

In this sample, this clone turned up once. This chain joins TRBV6-5 and TRBJ1-1; no clear D. Trimming pared 5 bases from V and 0 bases from J, leaving 7 bases between. The CDR3 extends over 13 amino acids. Per the germline V gene, CDR1 is MNHEY and CDR2 is SVGAGI. CDR3 in amino acids: CASSLRMNTEAFF. CDR3 nucleotide sequence: TGTGCCAGCAGTCTACGCATGAACACTGAAGCTTTCTTT.

The rearrangement links TRBV30 to TRBJ2-5; tentatively, D is TRBD1 (5 bases). The germline V and J ends were trimmed by 4 bases and 3 bases, with 6 bases remaining between them. Germline CDR1 is GTSNPN and CDR2 is SVGIG (reference sequence). This CDR3 is 11 amino acids long. CDR3 residues: CAWMTEETQYF. The CDR3 nucleotides read TGTGCCTGGATGACAGAAGAGACCCAGTACTTC.